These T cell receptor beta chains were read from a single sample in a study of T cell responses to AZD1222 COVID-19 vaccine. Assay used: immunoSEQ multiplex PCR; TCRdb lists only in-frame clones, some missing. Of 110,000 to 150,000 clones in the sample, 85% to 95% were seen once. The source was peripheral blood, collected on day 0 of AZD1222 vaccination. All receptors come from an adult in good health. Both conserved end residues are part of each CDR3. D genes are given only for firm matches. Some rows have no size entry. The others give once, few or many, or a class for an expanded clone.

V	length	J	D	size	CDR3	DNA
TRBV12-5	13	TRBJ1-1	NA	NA	CASSPADSPTLVF	TGTGCTAGTTCACCCGCGGACAGCCCCACACTGGTCTTT
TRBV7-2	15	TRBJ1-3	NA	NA	CASRVRGPSGNTIYF	TGTGCCAGCAGGGTGAGGGGTCCGTCCGGAAACACCATATATTTT
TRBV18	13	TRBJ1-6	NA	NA	CASSPQEFSPLHF	TGTGCCAGCTCACCACAGGAATTTTCACCCCTCCACTTT
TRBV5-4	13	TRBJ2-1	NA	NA	CASSLGTYNEQFF	TGTGCCAGCAGCTTGGGGACCTACAATGAGCAGTTCTTC
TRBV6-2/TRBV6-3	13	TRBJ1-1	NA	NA	CASSAVGNTEAFF	TGTGCCAGCAGTGCCGTTGGGAACACTGAAGCTTTCTTT
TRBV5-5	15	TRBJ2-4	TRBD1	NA	CASSLADRGQDIQYF	TGTGCCAGCAGCTTAGCGGACAGGGGGCAAGACATTCAGTACTTC
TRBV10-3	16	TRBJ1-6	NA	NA	CAIREVASSYNSPLHF	TGTGCCATCAGAGAAGTGGCCAGCTCCTATAATTCACCCCTCCACTTT
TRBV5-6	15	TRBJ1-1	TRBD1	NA	CASTSGDRVYTEAFF	TGTGCCAGCACCTCGGGCGACAGGGTGTACACTGAAGCTTTCTTT
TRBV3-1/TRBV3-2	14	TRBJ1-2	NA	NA	CASSLLLREGGYTF	TGTGCCAGCAGCCTCTTACTAAGGGAGGGTGGCTACACCTTC
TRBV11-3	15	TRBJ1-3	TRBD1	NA	CASSLQGGSGNTIYF	TGTGCCAGCAGCTTACAGGGGGGCTCTGGAAACACCATATATTTT
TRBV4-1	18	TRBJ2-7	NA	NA	CASSQESLRASRRDEQYF	TGCGCCAGCAGCCAAGAAAGCCTCCGGGCGTCGAGGCGCGACGAGCAGTACTTC
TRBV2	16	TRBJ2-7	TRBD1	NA	CASIGTPGQGPNEQYF	TGTGCCAGCATTGGTACCCCGGGACAGGGCCCTAACGAGCAGTACTTC
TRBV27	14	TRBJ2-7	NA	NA	CASSPDSANYEQYF	TGTGCCAGCAGTCCAGACAGTGCAAACTACGAGCAGTACTTC
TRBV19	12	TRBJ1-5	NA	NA	CASSLLSWPQHF	TGTGCCAGTAGTCTCCTTTCGTGGCCCCAGCATTTT
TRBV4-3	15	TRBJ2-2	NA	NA	CASSPYGRGTGELFF	TGCGCCAGCAGCCCCTATGGAAGAGGCACCGGGGAGCTGTTTTTT
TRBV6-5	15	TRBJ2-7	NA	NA	CASSYSLTVSYEQYF	TGTGCCAGCAGCTATTCCCTGACAGTCTCCTACGAGCAGTACTTC
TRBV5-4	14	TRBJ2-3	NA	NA	CASSLWGSTDTQYF	TGTGCCAGCAGCTTGTGGGGGAGCACAGATACGCAGTATTTT
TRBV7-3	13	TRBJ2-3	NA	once	CASCVSAADTQYF	TGTGCCAGCTGCGTTTCGGCGGCAGATACGCAGTATTTT
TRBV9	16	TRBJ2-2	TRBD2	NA	CASSIRGDDFGGELFF	TGTGCCAGCAGCATACGGGGGGATGATTTCGGCGGGGAGCTGTTTTTT
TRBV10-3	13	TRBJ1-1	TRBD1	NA	CAIRGTGGTEAFF	TGTGCCATCAGAGGGACAGGGGGCACTGAAGCTTTCTTT
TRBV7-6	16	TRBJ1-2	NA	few	CASSLGETASRRGYTF	TGTGCCAGCAGCTTAGGCGAGACAGCCTCCCGACGGGGCTACACCTTC
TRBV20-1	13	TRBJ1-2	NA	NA	CSASRQNNYGYTF	TGCAGTGCTAGTAGACAGAATAACTATGGCTACACCTTC
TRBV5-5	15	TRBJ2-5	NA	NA	CASSLGMRGSETQYF	TGTGCCAGCAGCTTGGGTATGAGGGGGTCAGAGACCCAGTACTTC
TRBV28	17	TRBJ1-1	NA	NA	CASSLYTPTGLNTEAFF	TGTGCCAGCAGTTTATACACTCCTACAGGGCTGAACACTGAAGCTTTCTTT
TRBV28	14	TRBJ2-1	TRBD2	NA	CASRSGGAMGEQFF	TGTGCCAGCAGGAGCGGGGGGGCTATGGGAGAGCAGTTCTTC
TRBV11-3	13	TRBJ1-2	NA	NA	CASSLLTQAGYTF	TGTGCCAGCAGCTTATTAACCCAAGCTGGCTACACCTTC
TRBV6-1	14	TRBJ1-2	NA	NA	CASSDIAAAYGYTF	TGTGCCAGCAGTGACATTGCAGCGGCCTATGGCTACACCTTC